A selection of T cell receptor beta chains follows, all from one sample in a study of pediatric ulcerative colitis. Sequencing used immunoSEQ multiplex PCR; TCRdb keeps in-frame clones, though not all of them. The sample has thousands of clones; 80% to 90% are singletons. The sequencing input was blood. These receptors were obtained from a boy younger than 18 with mild ulcerative colitis. The CDR3 runs from the conserved cysteine through the conserved F or W. D genes are given only for firm matches. The listing skips clone size in some rows; elsewhere it reads once, few, many or a size class.

TRBV9	.	TRBJ1-5	.	15	TGTGCCAGCAGCGAGGCAGGGGATAGCAATCAGCCCCAGCATTTT	CASSEAGDSNQPQHF
TRBV7-8	TRBD2	TRBJ2-7	.	14	TGTGCCAGCAGCTTGACTAGCGGGAGCTACGAGCAGTACTTC	CASSLTSGSYEQYF
TRBV30	.	TRBJ2-3	once	14	TGTGCCTGCATCAGGGGGGCTAGCACAGATACGCAGTATTTT	CACIRGASTDTQYF
TRBV6-1	.	TRBJ1-1	few	13	TGTGCCAGCAGTGATTACCGGGACACTGAAGCTTTCTTT	CASSDYRDTEAFF
TRBV15	.	TRBJ1-1	.	15	TGTGCCACCAGCAGAGAGTCAGGGGTTGATACTGAAGCTTTCTTT	CATSRESGVDTEAFF
TRBV28	TRBD1	TRBJ1-2	.	14	TGTGCCAGCAGTCTCGTCCCGACAGGGCATGGCTACACCTTC	CASSLVPTGHGYTF
TRBV5-1	.	TRBJ2-7	few	15	TGCGCCAGCAGCTTGGTATCTAGCACGAACTACGAGCAGTACTTC	CASSLVSSTNYEQYF
TRBV5-4	.	TRBJ1-2	.	16	TGTGCCAGCAGCTTGGGGGGGCTCTCGCGTAACTATGGCTACACCTTC	CASSLGGLSRNYGYTF
TRBV10-3	.	TRBJ2-2	.	14	TGTGCCGCTGCTAATGAGACATTCCACCGGGAGCTGTTTTTT	CAAANETFHRELFF
TRBV28	.	TRBJ2-5	.	13	TGTGCCAGCAGCCGGCAAAAGCAAGAGACCCAGTACTTC	CASSRQKQETQYF
TRBV5-1	.	TRBJ2-7	.	12	TGCGCCAGCAGCTTGATGCCTGCGGAGCAGTACTTC	CASSLMPAEQYF
TRBV6-1	.	TRBJ2-7	.	15	TGTGCCAGCAGTGAAGCCTCGAGACGACCCCTCGAGCAGTACTTC	CASSEASRRPLEQYF
TRBV28	TRBD1	TRBJ1-6	.	18	TGTGCCAGCAGTAGCGGACAGGGAGTGGGTGGAAAAAATTCACCCCTCCACTTT	CASSSGQGVGGKNSPLHF
TRBV30	.	TRBJ1-1	.	11	TGTGCCTGGAGTGTGGGACCCCAAGCTTTCTTT	CAWSVGPQAFF
TRBV7-8	.	TRBJ2-2	.	16	TGTGCCAGCAGCTTGACATTTTACGCGAACACCGGGGAGCTGTTTTTT	CASSLTFYANTGELFF
TRBV5-8	.	TRBJ1-1	.	16	TGTGCCAGCACTCTATCGTGGGGGCTGCCGAACACTGAAGCTTTCTTT	CASTLSWGLPNTEAFF
TRBV19	.	TRBJ1-1	.	14	TGTGCCAGTAGTTCCGGGCTCGGTAGAACTGAAGCTTTCTTT	CASSSGLGRTEAFF
TRBV5-1	.	TRBJ1-5	.	15	TGCGCCAGCAGCCCGACGGGGCAGATGAATCAGCCCCAGCATTTT	CASSPTGQMNQPQHF
TRBV5-4	TRBD2	TRBJ2-3	.	14	TGTGCCAGCAGCTTAGCGGGAGCCGGAGATACGCAGTATTTT	CASSLAGAGDTQYF